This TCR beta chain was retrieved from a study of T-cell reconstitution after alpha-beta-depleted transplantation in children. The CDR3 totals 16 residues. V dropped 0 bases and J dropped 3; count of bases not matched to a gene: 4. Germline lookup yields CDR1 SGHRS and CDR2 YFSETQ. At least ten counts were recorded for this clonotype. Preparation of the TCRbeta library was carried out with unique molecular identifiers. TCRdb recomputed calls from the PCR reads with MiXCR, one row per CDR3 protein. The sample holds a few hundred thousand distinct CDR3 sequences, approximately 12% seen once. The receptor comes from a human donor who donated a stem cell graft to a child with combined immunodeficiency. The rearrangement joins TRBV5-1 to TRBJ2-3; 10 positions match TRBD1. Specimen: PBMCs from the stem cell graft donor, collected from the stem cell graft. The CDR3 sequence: CASSLDGTGATDTQYF. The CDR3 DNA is TGCGCCAGCAGCTTGGATGGGACAGGGGCGACAGATACGCAGTATTTT.